The clone carrying this T cell receptor (beta chain) was observed a single time. Participants were aged about 18 to 90 years, lived in 20 to 30 US areas, and enrolled virtually. Grouping used clinical history reported by participants in a survey and questionnaire. These data originate in a study of blood T cell repertoires in COVID-19. Study-wide background: The United States, Italy and Spain were the sources of the acute and convalescent COVID-19 samples. T cells, B-cell-depleted T cells, or PBMCs provided the cDNA or gDNA that served as material.

Measured with immunoSEQ multiplex PCR; TCRdb has only the in-frame clones, and not every one. The sample has some 320,000 clones, around 90% seen once; the top ten hold 2.6%. Sample: PBMCs or T cells enriched from blood (not recorded which). The sequence was obtained from a man aged 60 to 69 who had recovered from COVID-19.

DNA for the CDR3: TGTGCCAGCAGTTTGGACAGGGGGTTTGGCACTGAAGCTTTCTTT. Its translation: CASSLDRGFGTEAFF. The genes are TRBV27 and TRBJ1-1; 10 positions agree with TRBD1. The V and J ends lost 3 bases and 4 bases, in that order; junction bases with no gene match: 5. The CDR3 extends over 15 amino acids. The germline gives CDR1 MNHEY, CDR2 SMNVEV (reference sequence).